These 20 T cell receptor beta chains were all obtained from the same sample, sequenced in a study of shared clonotypes between healthy human individuals. Clones were read by immunoSEQ multiplex PCR, and TCRdb kept only the in-frame ones, dropping some. The sample carries around 370,000 clones, 96% recorded once. The sequenced sample was memory CD8+ T cells sorted from blood. Subset noted: CD45RO+ cells pooled with CCR7-negative TemRA cells. Source of these receptors: a man aged 25 to 45 in good health.

The chain uses TRBV29-1 and TRBJ2-5; 10 bases are a match to TRBD1. The germline CDR1 and CDR2 sequences are SQVTM and ANQGSEA. V shed 6 bases, J shed 4 bases, and the junction held 11 bases outside the gene matches. The CDR3 is 15 amino acids. This CDR3 reads CSVQLRDRGRETQYF. DNA for the CDR3: TGCAGCGTCCAACTCCGGGACAGGGGAAGAGAGACCCAGTACTTC.

This sequence joins TRBV2 and TRBJ2-5; D tentatively fits TRBD1 or TRBD2 (6 bases each). The CDR3 is 13 residues long. Trimming removed 6 bases at V and 2 bases at J, with 10 bases between. Germline lookup yields CDR1 SNHLY and CDR2 FYNNEI. CDR3 bases: TGTGCCAGCAGGCCGGGGGCTCAAGAGACCCAGTACTTC. It specifies CASRPGAQETQYF.

The chain employs TRBV11-3 and TRBJ2-2; no firm D call. V lost 0 bases and J lost 1, with 3 bases in between. CDR3 length: 14 residues. CDR1 is SGHNT, CDR2 YENEEA, per germline. The CDR3 here is CASSLEMNTGELFF. The CDR3, as DNA: TGTGCCAGCAGCTTAGAAATGAACACCGGGGAGCTGTTTTTT. Full variable domain (rest looked up from reference TRBV11-3 and TRBJ2-2): EAGVVQSPRYKIIEKKQPVAFWCNPISGHNTLYWYLQNLGQGPELLIRYENEEAVDDSQLPKDRFSAERLKGVDSTLKIQPAELGDSAVYLCASSLEMNTGELFFGEGSRLTVL.

The chain carries TRBV7-9 and TRBJ1-3; D perhaps matches TRBD1 (6 bases). The germline gives CDR1 SEHNR, CDR2 FQNEAQ (reference sequence). The CDR3 has 15 amino acids. V was clipped by 3 bases and J by 1 base, with 10 bases between them. The DNA of the CDR3 is TGTGCCAGCAGCTTGGGGGGCCTTTCTGGAAACACCATATATTTT. This sequence encodes CASSLGGLSGNTIYF.

The chain has TRBV29-1 and TRBJ2-7, with 9 bases matching TRBD2. J was trimmed by 0 bases and V by 8 bases; bases with no gene match: 5. The length of the CDR3 is 13 residues. From germline, CDR1 is SQVTM and CDR2 ANQGSEA. This CDR3 is CSIAGGSSYEQYF. CDR3 DNA: TGCAGCATCGCGGGGGGGAGCTCCTACGAGCAGTACTTC.

J is TRBJ1-1 and V is TRBV5-1, with TRBD1 as a possible D gene (5 bases). V lost 4 bases and J lost 4, with 14 bases in between. Looked up from germline, CDR1 is SGHRS and CDR2 is YFSETQ. The CDR3 length is 14 residues. Here the CDR3 DNA reads TGCGCCAGCAGCAAAGGGGAGGTTGGCACTGAAGCTTTCTTT. This translates into CASSKGEVGTEAFF.

This clone was observed a few times. The V and J genes are TRBV6-1 and TRBJ1-1; the D gene is possibly TRBD1 (5 bases). CDR1 and CDR2 from the germline V gene are MNHNS and SASEGT. Between the trimmed V and J ends, which lost 1 base and 3 bases, there was a span of 15 bases. This CDR3 region has 16 residues. The CDR3, as DNA: TGTGCCAGCAGTGAAGGGTGGGGGATGTTGGACACTGAAGCTTTCTTT. Protein: CASSEGWGMLDTEAFF.

The chain carries TRBV10-3 and TRBJ1-2; 7 bases agree with TRBD1. CDR1 and CDR2 from the germline V gene are ENHRY and SYGVKD. The CDR3 has 14 residues. Unmatched junction bases numbered 4, after V lost 6 bases and J lost 0 bases. The CDR3 coding sequence is TGTGCCATCAGCCCGGGACAGCCTAACTATGGCTACACCTTC. Translated, it gives CAISPGQPNYGYTF.

The chain combines TRBV18 with TRBJ2-2; D possibly corresponds to TRBD2 (6 bases). V shed 3 bases and J shed 6 bases, with 14 bases lying between them. This CDR3 spans 15 amino acids. Per germline, CDR1 KGHSH and CDR2 LQKENI. CDR3 sequence: CASSPITAGPGELFF. The CDR3 nucleotides read TGTGCCAGCTCACCGATAACCGCGGGGCCCGGGGAGCTGTTTTTT.

This clone appeared a single time. V usage is TRBV27 and J usage is TRBJ2-1, with D perhaps TRBD2 (5 bases). Germline loops: CDR1 MNHEY, CDR2 SMNVEV (reference sequence). This CDR3 is built from 16 residues. V was trimmed by 4 bases and J by 3 bases, leaving 16 bases between them. In DNA form, the CDR3 reads TGTGCCAGCAGTTCTGTCCGGACTCCCCACTACAATGAGCAGTTCTTC. It codes for CASSSVRTPHYNEQFF.

V is TRBV2 and J is TRBJ2-5; 7 bases match TRBD1. CDR1 and CDR2 (germline): SNHLY, FYNNEI. V was pared by 9 bases and J by 2 bases, with 6 bases of the junction left unmatched. The CDR3 sequence is 13 residues long. This CDR3 reads CARNRDRQETQYF. CDR3 bases: TGTGCCAGGAACCGGGACAGACAAGAGACCCAGTACTTC.

The V and J genes are TRBV4-1 and TRBJ2-7; the D gene is possibly TRBD1 (6 bases). Germline values: CDR1 MGHRA, CDR2 YSYEKL. Trimming took 1 base from V and 2 from J, leaving 12 bases between them. CDR3 length: 15 residues. In DNA, the CDR3 is TGCGCCAGCAGCCAAGCTCAGGGGACCCCCTACGAGCAGTACTTC. This gives the protein CASSQAQGTPYEQYF.

The CDR3: CASSATGSSGANVLTF. The CDR3 region has the DNA TGTGCCAGCAGTGCTACAGGGAGCTCTGGGGCCAACGTCCTGACTTTC. The V call is TRBV2, the J call TRBJ2-6, with D possibly being TRBD1 (6 bases). CDR1 and CDR2 from the germline V gene are SNHLY and FYNNEI. The ends were cut back, 4 bases at V and 0 bases at J, with 10 bases in the middle. There are 16 residues in the CDR3.

This chain joins TRBV6-1 and TRBJ2-7, with 9 positions matching TRBD2. Germline CDR1 is MNHNS and CDR2 is SASEGT. The trim removed 1 base at V and 3 bases at J, leaving 7 bases unmatched. The CDR3 loop spans 16 amino acids. Here the CDR3 DNA reads TGTGCCAGCAGTGAAGACGCGGCGGGAGGGCACTACGAGCAGTACTTC. Translation gives CASSEDAAGGHYEQYF.

This sequence joins TRBV5-1 and TRBJ1-1; TRBD1 matches at 8 bases. Germline V gene lookup returns CDR1 SGHRS and CDR2 YFSETQ. After removal of 2 bases from V and 1 base from J, the junction contained 7 bases not matched to a gene. The CDR3 spans 16 residues. DNA for the CDR3: TGCGCCAGCAGCTTTCATAACGGGACAGGGAACACTGAAGCTTTCTTT. Its protein product is CASSFHNGTGNTEAFF.

The genes are TRBV4-1 and TRBJ1-2; weak D call: TRBD1 (5 bases). Germline CDR1 is MGHRA and CDR2 is YSYEKL. There are 17 residues in the CDR3. V was clipped by 1 base and J by 7 bases, with 22 bases between them. Here the CDR3 DNA reads TGCGCCAGCAGCCAAGCGGGGGTGGGGAGGATTTATTTTGGCTACACCTTC. Translation gives CASSQAGVGRIYFGYTF.

This chain connects TRBV5-1 to TRBJ1-1; D unclear. Deletions cut 5 bases from V and 3 bases from J, with 17 bases between. In germline, CDR1 is SGHRS, CDR2 YFSETQ. CDR3 length equals 15 residues. The CDR3 reads CASRDTGRPYTEAFF. CDR3 in DNA: TGCGCCAGCAGGGATACCGGGAGGCCCTACACTGAAGCTTTCTTT.

The chain employs TRBV7-3 and TRBJ1-5; TRBD1 is a possible D gene (5 bases). V was shortened by 5 bases and J by 7 bases, with 12 bases between the two germline ends. CDR3 length: 13 amino acids. Germline assignment: CDR1 SGHTA and CDR2 FQGTGA. The CDR3 bases are TGTGCCAGCAGCCCCCGGGGGGGGCAGCCCCAGCATTTT. It specifies CASSPRGGQPQHF.

Comments on this clone: Other DNA variants within this sample encode the same CDR3. V usage is TRBV27 and J usage is TRBJ1-3, with D unresolved. V gave up 6 bases and J gave up 0 bases, with 6 bases separating them. Germline V gene lookup returns CDR1 MNHEY and CDR2 SMNVEV (reference sequence). The CDR3 length is 13 residues. This CDR3 is CASRRSSGNTIYF. CDR3 sequence (DNA): TGTGCCAGCAGGCGGAGCTCTGGAAACACCATATATTTT.

The chain uses TRBV11-1 and TRBJ2-5; tentatively, D is TRBD1 (6 bases). The germline V and J ends were trimmed by 5 bases and 3 bases, with 10 bases remaining between them. Germline CDR1 reads SGHAT; CDR2 reads FQDESV (reference sequence). CDR3 size: 13 residues. CDR3 nucleotides: TGTGCCAGCAGCCGGGACATTAAAGAGACCCAGTACTTC. The encoded protein is CASSRDIKETQYF.